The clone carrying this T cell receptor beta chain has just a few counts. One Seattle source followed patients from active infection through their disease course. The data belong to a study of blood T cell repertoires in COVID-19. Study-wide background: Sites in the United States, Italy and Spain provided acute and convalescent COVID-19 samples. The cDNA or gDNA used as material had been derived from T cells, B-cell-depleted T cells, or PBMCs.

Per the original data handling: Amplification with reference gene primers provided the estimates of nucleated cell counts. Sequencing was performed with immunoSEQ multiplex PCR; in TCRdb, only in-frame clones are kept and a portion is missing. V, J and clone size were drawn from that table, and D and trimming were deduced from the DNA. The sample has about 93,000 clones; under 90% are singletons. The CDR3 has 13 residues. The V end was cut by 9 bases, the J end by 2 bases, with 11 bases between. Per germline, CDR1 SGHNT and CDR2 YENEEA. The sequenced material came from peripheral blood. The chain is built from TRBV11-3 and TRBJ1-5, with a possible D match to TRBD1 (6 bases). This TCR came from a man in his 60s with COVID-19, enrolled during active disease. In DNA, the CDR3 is TGTGCCAGAGTACAGGGAGGCAATCAGCCCCAGCATTTT. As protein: CARVQGGNQPQHF.